This T cell receptor (beta chain) was obtained from a study of blood T cell repertoires in COVID-19. Only in-frame clones appear in the TCRdb table, and some are missing; sequencing was by immunoSEQ multiplex PCR. Of about 150,000 clones in the sample, 65% to 80% are singletons; the top ten hold roughly 4.2%. Germline V lookup: CDR1 LNHDA, CDR2 SQIVND (reference sequence). The germline V and J ends were trimmed by 0 bases and 1 base, with 3 bases remaining between them. The CDR3 contains 14 residues. The chain recombines TRBV19 with TRBJ2-2, with no clear D. Material: peripheral blood. The source is a man aged 55 to 69 with acute or convalescent COVID-19. The CDR3 region is CASSIDRNTGELFF. In DNA form, the CDR3 reads TGTGCCAGTAGTATAGACCGGAACACCGGGGAGCTGTTTTTT.